This TCR beta chain was recovered during a study of blood T cell repertoires in COVID-19. Study-wide context: Nucleic acid was either cDNA or gDNA, and it came from T cells, B-cell-depleted T cells, or PBMCs.

Looked up from germline, CDR1 is SGHTA and CDR2 is FQGNSA. V shed 1 base, J shed 6 bases, and the junction held 3 bases outside the gene matches. This CDR3 is built from 16 residues. This clone was recorded once. Produced via immunoSEQ multiplex PCR; TCRdb's table is partial and in-frame only. This repertoire shows approximately 74,000 clones, 80% to 85% found once; its top ten account for approximately 2.5%. What was sequenced was peripheral blood. The gene calls are TRBV7-2 and TRBJ2-3; 14 positions match TRBD2. This receptor was identified in an elderly man with active or convalescent COVID-19. CDR3 residues: CASSLVGTSGSDTQYF. The CDR3 DNA follows: TGTGCCAGCAGCTTAGTTGGGACTAGCGGGAGTGATACGCAGTATTTT.